This T cell receptor (beta chain) was captured in a study of human T cells and chemical hapten exposure. Study overall: 0.01% DPC was applied to the upper back in patch tests, which were read at 6 days. Notes on the study in general: Expanded TCRs produced significantly more large CDR3 similarity clusters than controls did.

Time point here: patch test 1, 2 weeks after DPC sensitization. The treatment was: therapeutic diphenylcyclopropenone sensitization with weekly scalp DPC. The authors' total RNA extraction used unfractionated whole blood. In its sample, this clonotype was seen many times. Its cognate antigen is unknown. Trimming removed 0 bases from V and 5 bases from J, with 10 bases in between. The CDR3 runs 13 residues. In germline, CDR1 is SQVTM, CDR2 ANQGSEA. Unique molecular identifiers were affixed to discrete cDNA molecules within the library. TCRdb independently ran MiXCR on the RACE reads; one entry per CDR3 protein. The data hold 340,000 or so distinct CDR3 sequences, with approximately 6.3% observed a single time.

This receptor was identified in a woman aged 18-29 years with alopecia areata. Some clones in this sample may be carry-over from other donors' samples. This specimen consisted of whole blood, obtained in connection with sensitization to the hapten diphenylcyclopropenone (DPC). J is TRBJ1-2 and V is TRBV29-1; D perhaps matches TRBD1 (5 bases). CDR3: CSVEDQQEYGYTF. Here the CDR3 DNA reads TGCAGCGTTGAAGATCAACAGGAGTATGGCTACACCTTC.